The T cell receptor beta chain under discussion was sequenced for a study of memory CD4+ T cells and cytomegalovirus serostatus. Per germline, CDR1 SGHTS and CDR2 YDEGEE. The CDR3 is 14 residues long. V was pared by 2 bases and J by 0 bases, with 8 bases between. Clones were sequenced by immunoSEQ multiplex PCR, and TCRdb holds only the in-frame ones, with some missing. The sample has about 54,000 clones; roughly 77% are singletons. Study results and limitations: The CMV-associated TCR signature appears largely within the CD4+ memory repertoire. CD4+ memory repertoires contained 67 of 164 reported CMV TCRbeta sequences.

Single viable CD3+CD4+CD8-CD45RO+ cells were sorted as the memory CD4+ T cells. Turning to this clone: The antigen is not known.

Sequenced material: memory CD4+ T cells from blood. This clonotype was obtained from an adult in good health and CMV-seropositive. V usage is TRBV5-8 and J usage is TRBJ2-5; the D call may be TRBD1 or TRBD2 (5 bases each). CDR3: CASSLEGHQETQYF. The CDR3 coding sequence is TGTGCCAGCAGCTTAGAGGGACACCAAGAGACCCAGTACTTC.